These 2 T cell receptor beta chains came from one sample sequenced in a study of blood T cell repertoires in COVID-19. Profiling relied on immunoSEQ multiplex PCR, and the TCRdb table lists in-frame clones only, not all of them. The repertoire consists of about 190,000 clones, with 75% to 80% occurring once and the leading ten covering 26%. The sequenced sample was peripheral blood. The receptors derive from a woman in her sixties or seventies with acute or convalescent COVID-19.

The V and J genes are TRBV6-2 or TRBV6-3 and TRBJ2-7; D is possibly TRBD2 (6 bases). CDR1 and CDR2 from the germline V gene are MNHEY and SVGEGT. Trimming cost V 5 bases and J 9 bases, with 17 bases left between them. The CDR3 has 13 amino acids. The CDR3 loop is CASSPGLLKGQYF. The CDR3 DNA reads TGTGCCAGCAGTCCGGGACTGCTAAAAGGGCAGTACTTC.

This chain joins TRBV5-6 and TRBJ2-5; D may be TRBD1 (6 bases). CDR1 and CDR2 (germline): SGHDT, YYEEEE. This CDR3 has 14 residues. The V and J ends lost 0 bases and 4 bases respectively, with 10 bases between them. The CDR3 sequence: CASSLATGRETQYF. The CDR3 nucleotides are TGTGCCAGCAGCTTGGCAACAGGGAGAGAGACCCAGTACTTC.